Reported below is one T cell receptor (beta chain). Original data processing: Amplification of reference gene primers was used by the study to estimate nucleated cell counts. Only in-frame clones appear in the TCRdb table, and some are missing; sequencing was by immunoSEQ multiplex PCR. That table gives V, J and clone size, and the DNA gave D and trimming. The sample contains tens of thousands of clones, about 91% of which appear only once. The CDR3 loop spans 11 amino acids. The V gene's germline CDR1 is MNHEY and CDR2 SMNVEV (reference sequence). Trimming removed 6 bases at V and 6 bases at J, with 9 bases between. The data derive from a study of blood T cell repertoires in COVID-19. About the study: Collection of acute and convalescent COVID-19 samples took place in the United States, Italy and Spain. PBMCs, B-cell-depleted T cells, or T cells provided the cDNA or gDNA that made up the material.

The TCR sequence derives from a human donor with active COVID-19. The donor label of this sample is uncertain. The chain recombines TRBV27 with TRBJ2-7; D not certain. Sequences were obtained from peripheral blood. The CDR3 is CASRPTGEQYF. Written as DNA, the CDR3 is TGTGCCAGCAGACCCACGGGCGAGCAGTACTTC.